Listed below are T cell receptor beta chains from one sample, sequenced in a study of CD8+ T cells in alopecia areata. Method: immunoSEQ multiplex PCR; TCRdb's copy keeps in-frame clones and lacks some. Among approximately 190,000 clones, more than 45% were seen once, and the ten largest hold roughly 5.8%. The sample in question was CD4+ T cells sorted from blood, obtained at week 24, from a patient treated with tofacitinib. The receptors shown here come from a human donor with alopecia areata. The CDR3 runs from the conserved cysteine through the conserved F or W. Clone size is given for some rows only: seen once, a few or many times, or a class if the clone is expanded.

V gene	J gene	clone size	CDR3 protein
TRBV5-1	TRBJ2-3	-	CASSFGLAADTQYF
TRBV2	TRBJ2-2	-	CASSWQGGDTGELFF
TRBV28	TRBJ1-3	many	CASRRTGIGHSGNTIYF
TRBV4-2	TRBJ1-2	-	CASSQTEGTNYGYTF
TRBV6-1	TRBJ2-4	-	CASSTSVGAKNIQYF
TRBV4-2	TRBJ1-2	-	CASSQDWGQGDGYTF
TRBV4-1	TRBJ2-2	-	CASSQERRGTLLGELFF
TRBV2	TRBJ1-5	-	CASSPWTGSNQPQHF
TRBV25-1	TRBJ1-1	-	CASSEGERRAFF
TRBV7-9	TRBJ1-6	-	CASSVDSGASPLHF
TRBV29-1	TRBJ2-7	few	CSVEVGGQGAYEQYF
TRBV7-9	TRBJ2-1	few	CASSRTSSGGEQFF
TRBV2	TRBJ2-5	-	CASSVSSRGETQYF
TRBV28	TRBJ2-4	-	CASSSSGVQYF
TRBV5-1	TRBJ2-7	-	CASSLEGGTSGGTYEQYF
TRBV5-4	TRBJ1-2	-	CASINDRTNYGYTF
TRBV5-4	TRBJ2-3	few	CASSLGRDRTDTQYF
TRBV2	TRBJ2-3	few	CASDGGRMDTQYF
TRBV29-1	TRBJ2-5	-	CSVDRQGETQYF
TRBV4-2	TRBJ2-7	-	CASSQDAGLEPIREQYF
TRBV6-5	TRBJ1-4	few	CASSYSGRSNEKLFF
TRBV5-6	TRBJ1-2	-	CASSGTGDTHYGYTF
TRBV14	TRBJ1-2	few	CASSQDRAGYTF
TRBV2	TRBJ1-2	-	CASRRDMSGYTF
TRBV19	TRBJ2-2	few	CASFRDRGLPGELFF